This T cell receptor (beta chain) is from a study of monozygotic twins with cystic fibrosis. The data were produced by immunoSEQ multiplex PCR, yet TCRdb's version contains in-frame clones alone and is incomplete. The data show some 14,000 clones, roughly 91% seen once. The CDR3 is 15 amino acids. V was pared by 0 bases and J by 6 bases, with 18 bases between. Germline lookup yields CDR1 GTSNPN and CDR2 SVGIG (reference sequence). General study findings and limits: In this small cohort, shared CDR3 numbers showed no association with age, concordance or disease severity. Clonality was generally low (median around 0.0098), higher in the most severe patients.

With regard to this clone: What it recognizes is unknown.

The sequencing sample was made of blood. The chain employs TRBV30 and TRBJ2-7; D might be TRBD2 (5 bases). The TCR was taken from a girl aged 2 to 9 with cystic fibrosis. CDR3 sequence: CAWSVRRHLDSEQYF. The CDR3 DNA reads TGTGCCTGGAGTGTACGTCGGCATTTGGACTCCGAGCAGTACTTC.